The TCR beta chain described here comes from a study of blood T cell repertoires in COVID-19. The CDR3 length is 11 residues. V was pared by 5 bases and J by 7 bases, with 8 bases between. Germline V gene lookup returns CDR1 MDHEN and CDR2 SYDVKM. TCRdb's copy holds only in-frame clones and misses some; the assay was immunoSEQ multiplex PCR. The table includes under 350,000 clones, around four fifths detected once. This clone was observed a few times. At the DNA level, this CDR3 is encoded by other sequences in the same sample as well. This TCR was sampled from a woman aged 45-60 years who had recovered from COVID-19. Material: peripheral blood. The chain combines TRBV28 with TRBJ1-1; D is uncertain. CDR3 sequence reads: CASSLRFEAFF. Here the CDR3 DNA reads TGTGCCAGCAGTCTCCGTTTTGAAGCTTTCTTT.